Here is one T cell receptor (beta chain) with its context. This sample is part of a study of T cells in severe cutaneous drug reactions. Turning to the study itself: Only probable or definite SJS/TEN or DRESS cases by RegiSCAR were enrolled. Culprit drug assignment used the Naranjo algorithm and the ALDEN algorithm.

CDR1 and CDR2 (germline): SGHKS, YYEKEE (reference sequence). The length of the CDR3 is 15 residues. The patients sequenced had a carbamazepine-induced Stevens-Johnson syndrome or toxic epidermal necrolysis reaction. Libraries were made by iRepertoire multiplex PCR with TCR subtype-specific primers for bulk and single-cell sequencing. Bulk TCR beta libraries came from multiplex PCR with V, D, J primers. After re-calling the multiplex PCR reads, TCRdb lists one entry per CDR3 protein, DNA absent. In all, the sample yields approximately 4,000 distinct CDR3 sequences. This rearrangement joins TRBV5-5 to TRBJ2-5; the TCRdb call, TRBD2, lacks DNA for checking. Sequences were obtained from PBMCs. This sequence was found in a human donor with Stevens-Johnson syndrome, a severe cutaneous drug reaction. The CDR3 spells CASSSGAGTQETQYF.